The 32 T cell receptor beta chains given below trace back to one sample, sequenced in a study of T cell responses to AZD1222 COVID-19 vaccine. Generated by immunoSEQ multiplex PCR, the TCRdb table keeps only in-frame clones and is missing some. The data contain 130,000 or so clones, about nine tenths of them singletons. This specimen was peripheral blood, taken 28 days after the second AZD1222 dose. All receptors come from an adult who received the AZD1222 COVID-19 vaccine.

The chain joins TRBV5-5 to TRBJ1-5, with D perhaps TRBD1 (6 bases). The CDR3 extends over 16 amino acids. Germline-derived CDR1 and CDR2 are SGHKS and YYEKEE (reference sequence). Trimming removed 5 bases at V and 0 bases at J, with 15 bases between. CDR3 in amino acids: CASRRGTPTSNQPQHF. The CDR3, as DNA: TGTGCCAGCAGACGTGGGACACCTACTAGCAATCAGCCCCAGCATTTT.

Written as DNA, the CDR3 is TGTGCCAGCTCACCCACAGTGAACACTGAAGCTTTCTTT. This encodes CASSPTVNTEAFF. The chain links TRBV18 to TRBJ1-1; D gene unclear. CDR3 length: 13 residues. V was pared by 3 bases and J by 0 bases, with 5 bases between. CDR1 is KGHSH and CDR2 is LQKENI in the germline V gene. The entire variable domain, with the rest obtained from reference TRBV18 and TRBJ1-1, is as follows: NAGVMQNPRHLVRRRGQEARLRCSPMKGHSHVYWYRQLPEEGLKFMVYLQKENIIDESGMPKERFSAEFPKEGPSILRIQQVVRGDSAAYFCASSPTVNTEAFFGQGTRLTVV.

The chain recombines TRBV3-1 (or the pseudogene TRBV3-2) with TRBJ1-1; D gene ambiguous. Looked up from germline, CDR1 is LGHDT and CDR2 is YNNKEL (reference sequence). This CDR3 has 14 residues. Between the trimmed V and J ends, which lost 3 bases and 2 bases, there was a span of 10 bases. CDR3 residues: CASSHGAVNTEAFF. CDR3 coding DNA: TGTGCCAGCAGCCACGGAGCGGTAAACACTGAAGCTTTCTTT.

J is TRBJ1-2 and V is TRBV7-9, with no clear D. CDR1 and CDR2 (germline): SEHNR, FQNEAQ (reference sequence). The CDR3 is made up of 15 amino acids. V was cut by 7 bases and J by 8 bases, with 23 bases left in between. CDR3 coding DNA: TGTGCCAGCACAAATCCCTCCCAAGCCTTGGAAGGCTACACCTTC. Translation: CASTNPSQALEGYTF.

The V call is TRBV5-1, the J call TRBJ1-6, with TRBD1 matching over 12 bases. V dropped 6 bases and J dropped 10; count of bases not matched to a gene: 5. This CDR3 contains 14 residues. The germline CDR1 and CDR2 sequences are SGHRS and YFSETQ. The CDR3 sequence: CASMRDRGQSPLHF. CDR3 DNA sequence: TGCGCCAGCATGAGGGACAGGGGGCAATCACCCCTCCACTTT.

The rearrangement joins TRBV30 to TRBJ1-5, with a weak D call TRBD1 (5 bases). Looked up from germline, CDR1 is GTSNPN and CDR2 is SVGIG (reference sequence). This CDR3 is built from 14 residues. V lost 2 bases to trimming and J lost 4 bases, with 12 bases between them. This CDR3 is CAWSFRDGNQPQHF. Written as DNA, the CDR3 is TGTGCCTGGAGTTTCCGGGACGGTAATCAGCCCCAGCATTTT. The variable domain in full, completed from reference TRBV30 and TRBJ1-5, reads SQTIHQWPATLVQPVGSPLSLECTVEGTSNPNLYWYRQAAGRGLQLLFYSVGIGQISSEVPQNLSASRPQDRQFILSSKKLLLSDSGFYLCAWSFRDGNQPQHFGDGTRLSIL.

This rearrangement joins TRBV6-5 to TRBJ1-1; 7 positions agree with TRBD1. V was pared by 5 bases and J by 0 bases, with 6 bases of the junction left unmatched. CDR3 length: 15 amino acids. From germline, CDR1 is MNHEY and CDR2 SVGAGI. Here the CDR3 reads CASSRGTELNTEAFF. The CDR3, as DNA: TGTGCCAGCAGTCGAGGGACAGAACTGAACACTGAAGCTTTCTTT.

The chain combines TRBV27 with TRBJ2-7, with TRBD2 identical over 11 bases. The CDR3 sequence is 16 residues long. Looked up from germline, CDR1 is MNHEY and CDR2 is SMNVEV (reference sequence). After removal of 3 bases from V and 1 base from J, the junction contained 5 bases not matched to a gene. CDR3 amino acids: CASSLGGTSGSYEQYF. DNA of the CDR3: TGTGCCAGCAGTTTGGGAGGGACTAGCGGTTCCTACGAGCAGTACTTC.

The chain has TRBV15 and TRBJ2-5; the D is unclear. The V end was cut by 0 bases, the J end by 2 bases, with 7 bases between. CDR3 size: 14 residues. Per germline, CDR1 LNHNV and CDR2 YYDKDF (reference sequence). CDR3: CATSRDRQQETQYF. The CDR3 bases are TGTGCCACCAGCAGAGATCGGCAGCAAGAGACCCAGTACTTC.

This chain links TRBV19 with TRBJ1-5, with 8 nucleotides matching TRBD1. Trimming cost V 0 bases and J 5 bases; bases outside gene matches: 9. Looked up from germline, CDR1 is LNHDA and CDR2 is SQIVND (reference sequence). This CDR3 has 17 residues. The CDR3 loop is CASSIDFRQGQHQPQHF. CDR3 nucleotide sequence: TGTGCCAGTAGTATAGACTTTAGACAGGGGCAGCATCAGCCCCAGCATTTT.

The genes are TRBV12-3 or TRBV12-4 and TRBJ1-5; the D gene is possibly TRBD1 (5 bases). The V end was cut by 6 bases, the J end by 6 bases, with 12 bases between. The CDR3 has 13 amino acids. The CDR3 spells CASSAPGVQPQHF. The DNA of the CDR3 is TGTGCCAGCAGCGCCCCGGGGGTTCAGCCCCAGCATTTT.

This chain uses TRBV30 with TRBJ1-1; D possibly corresponds to TRBD1 (6 bases). The CDR3 has 10 residues. Per germline, CDR1 GTSNPN and CDR2 SVGIG (reference sequence). This CDR3 is CASGVVEAFF. CDR3 DNA sequence: TGTGCTTCAGGGGTTGTTGAAGCTTTCTTT.

This chain connects TRBV9 to TRBJ1-5, with D hard to call. The CDR3 sequence is 15 residues long. Trimming shortened V by 0 bases and J by 6 bases, and 13 bases separated the two germline ends. Germline loops: CDR1 SGDLS, CDR2 YYNGEE. DNA for the CDR3: TGTGCCAGCAGCGTAGAAGCGGACGCGGGTCAGCCCCAGCATTTT. This sequence encodes CASSVEADAGQPQHF. The variable domain in full, with the rest retrieved from reference TRBV9 and TRBJ1-5, is DSGVTQTPKHLITATGQRVTLRCSPRSGDLSVYWYQQSLDQGLQFLIQYYNGEERAKGNILERFSAQQFPDLHSELNLSSLELGDSALYFCASSVEADAGQPQHFGDGTRLSIL.

The rearrangement links TRBV7-9 to TRBJ2-3; D is unclear. The length of the CDR3 is 15 residues. V gave up 5 bases and J gave up 10 bases, with 22 bases separating them. Germline V gene lookup returns CDR1 SEHNR and CDR2 FQNEAQ (reference sequence). The CDR3 loop reads CASSIGSAPPRPQYF. In DNA, the CDR3 is TGTGCCAGCAGCATAGGCAGCGCGCCGCCGCGGCCGCAGTATTTT.

As for this clone: The same CDR3 arises from other DNA sequences in this sample as well. The V and J genes are TRBV7-9 and TRBJ1-1; no firm D call. The CDR3 totals 11 residues. V lost 3 bases and J lost 4, with 3 bases in between. Germline CDR1 SEHNR, CDR2 FQNEAQ (reference sequence). Here the CDR3 DNA reads TGTGCCAGCAGCTTGGGCACTGAAGCTTTCTTT. It translates to CASSLGTEAFF.

The rearrangement links TRBV9 to TRBJ1-3; 8 nucleotides agree with TRBD1. V shed 0 bases and J 3 bases; nucleotides not matched to a gene: 5. The CDR3 totals 16 residues. The V gene's germline CDR1 is SGDLS and CDR2 YYNGEE. The CDR3 nucleotides read TGTGCCAGCAGCGTAGATCCAGGGGGCGGTGGAAACACCATATATTTT. Its protein is CASSVDPGGGGNTIYF.

The chain recombines TRBV7-2 with TRBJ2-7, with 9 bases identical to TRBD1. CDR3 size: 15 residues. Germline loops: CDR1 SGHTA, CDR2 FQGNSA. The trim removed 5 bases at V and 0 bases at J, leaving 5 bases unmatched. CDR3 loop: CASSPDRGSSYEQYF. The CDR3 DNA sequence: TGTGCCAGCAGCCCGGACAGGGGCTCCTCCTACGAGCAGTACTTC.

CDR3 protein: CASSPTEGTNYGYTF. DNA for the CDR3: TGTGCCAGCTCACCAACGGAGGGTACTAACTATGGCTACACCTTC. The chain carries TRBV18 and TRBJ1-2; no definite D call. The CDR3 extends over 15 amino acids. V dropped 2 bases and J dropped 0 bases, with 10 bases sitting between them. Germline V lookup: CDR1 KGHSH, CDR2 LQKENI.

The rearrangement links TRBV27 to TRBJ1-6; no clear D gene. Trimming stripped 3 bases from V and 5 bases from J, with 11 bases between. Per germline, CDR1 MNHEY and CDR2 SMNVEV (reference sequence). The CDR3 extends over 15 amino acids. The CDR3 coding sequence is TGTGCCAGCAGTTTGAGGCAGAACAATAATTCACCCCTCCACTTT. Translated: CASSLRQNNNSPLHF.

The chain joins TRBV6-6 to TRBJ1-2; 7 bases align to TRBD1. The V segment lost 2 bases and the J segment 2 bases; nucleotides outside the gene matches: 8. The CDR3 contains 16 residues. Per the germline V gene, CDR1 is MNHNY and CDR2 is SVGAGI (reference sequence). The CDR3 sequence: CASSYVPGGVNYGYTF. The CDR3 nucleotides read TGTGCCAGCAGTTACGTCCCAGGGGGAGTAAACTATGGCTACACCTTC.

The chain joins TRBV3-1 (or the pseudogene TRBV3-2) to TRBJ1-3; no clear D. Germline CDR1 and CDR2: LGHDT and YNNKEL (reference sequence). Trimming removed 4 bases at V and 2 bases at J, with 9 bases between. The CDR3 covers 14 residues. CDR3 in amino acids: CASSPLGTGNTIYF. CDR3 sequence (DNA): TGTGCCAGCAGCCCTTTAGGGACTGGAAACACCATATATTTT.

This clone has only a few counts. The chain combines TRBV12-3 or TRBV12-4 with TRBJ1-2; D not certain. Trimming shortened V by 6 bases and J by 6 bases, and 14 bases separated the two germline ends. This CDR3 spans 13 amino acids. The chain's CDR3 is CASREAWYDGYTF. The CDR3 region has the DNA TGTGCCAGCAGGGAAGCGTGGTACGATGGCTACACCTTC.

The gene calls are TRBV11-2 and TRBJ2-1; D unclear. This CDR3 contains 13 residues. The ends were cut back, 3 bases at V and 7 bases at J, with 10 bases in the middle. In germline, CDR1 is SGHAT, CDR2 FQNNGV. CDR3 nucleotides: TGTGCCAGCAGCTTTGACCGGTGGAATGAGCAGTTCTTC. Protein sequence: CASSFDRWNEQFF.

Only one count was recorded for this clone. This chain joins TRBV5-6 and TRBJ2-7; no reliable D call. V was trimmed by 4 bases and J by 2 bases, leaving 10 bases between them. In germline, CDR1 is SGHDT, CDR2 YYEEEE. The CDR3 extends over 13 amino acids. The CDR3 sequence: CASSPPNAYEQYF. The CDR3 DNA is TGTGCCAGCAGCCCCCCAAACGCCTACGAGCAGTACTTC.

This clone was observed a few times. The V gene is TRBV6-1, the J gene TRBJ1-6, with D unresolved. The CDR3 is 13 residues long. Germline V gene sequence: CDR1 MNHNS, CDR2 SASEGT. With 1 base removed from V and 10 bases from J, the gap between germline ends came to 8 bases. Here the CDR3 DNA reads TGTGCCAGCAGTGAAGTGCCGGGGTCACCCCTCCACTTT. This encodes CASSEVPGSPLHF.

The DNA of the CDR3 is TGTGCCAGCAGTGAGTCGGGAACTGTTAACTATGGCTACACCTTC. Its protein product is CASSESGTVNYGYTF. The rearrangement joins TRBV25-1 to TRBJ1-2; D gene uncertain. V was shortened by 3 bases and J by 1 base, with 12 bases between the two germline ends. Germline V gene lookup returns CDR1 MGHDK and CDR2 SYGVNS. The CDR3 is 15 residues long.

V is TRBV5-6 and J is TRBJ1-5; 8 bases map to TRBD1. V was clipped by 3 bases and J by 8 bases; unmatched bases: 10. The CDR3 totals 15 residues. The germline V gene encodes CDR1 SGHDT and CDR2 YYEEEE. For the CDR3, the DNA is TGTGCCAGCAGCTGGACAGGGCATTCTGGAGAGCCCCAGCATTTT. Amino acid sequence: CASSWTGHSGEPQHF. The variable domain in full, completed from reference TRBV5-6 and TRBJ1-5, reads DAGVTQSPTHLIKTRGQQVTLRCSPKSGHDTVSWYQQALGQGPQFIFQYYEEEERQRGNFPDRFSGHQFPNYSSELNVNALLLGDSALYLCASSWTGHSGEPQHFGDGTRLSIL.

CDR3 region: CASSIDLGRVYEQYF. CDR3 coding DNA: TGTGCCAGTAGTATAGATCTGGGCAGGGTCTACGAGCAGTACTTC. The chain links TRBV19 to TRBJ2-7, with a weak D call TRBD1 (5 bases). With 0 bases removed from V and 3 bases from J, the gap between germline ends came to 12 bases. CDR1 is LNHDA and CDR2 is SQIVND in the germline V gene (reference sequence). This CDR3 region has 15 residues.

V and J are TRBV10-3 and TRBJ2-7; D is possibly TRBD1 or TRBD2 (5 bases each). V was cut by 10 bases and J by 7 bases, with 23 bases left in between. The germline gives CDR1 ENHRY, CDR2 SYGVKD. This CDR3 is 14 amino acids long. DNA for the CDR3: TGTGCCACAATCGGCGCCGGGGCCTCGGGGGAGCAGTACTTC. Translation: CATIGAGASGEQYF.

The rearrangement joins TRBV10-1 to TRBJ2-7; tentatively, D is TRBD2 (5 bases). Trimming left V 5 bases short and J 5 bases short, with 13 bases between. CDR1 is WNHNN and CDR2 is SYGVQD in the germline V gene (reference sequence). The CDR3 totals 13 residues. Here the CDR3 DNA reads TGCGCCAGCAGTTCGGACCCGGAGGACGAGCAGTACTTC. Protein: CASSSDPEDEQYF.

The V and J genes are TRBV3-1 (or the pseudogene TRBV3-2) and TRBJ1-6; 7 nucleotides match TRBD1. Trimming at V came to 1 base and at J to 10 bases, leaving 4 bases not matched to a gene. There are 14 residues in the CDR3. The germline gives CDR1 LGHDT, CDR2 YNNKEL (reference sequence). CDR3 bases: TGTGCCAGCAGCCAAGGACAGGGAGACTCACCCCTCCACTTT. Translating gives CASSQGQGDSPLHF.

The chain carries TRBV5-1 and TRBJ1-1, with D hard to call. The CDR3 is 14 residues long. Between the trimmed V and J ends, which lost 0 bases and 4 bases, there was a span of 10 bases. Germline values: CDR1 SGHRS, CDR2 YFSETQ. CDR3 region: CASSLDMAGTEAFF. The CDR3 nucleotides are TGCGCCAGCAGCTTGGACATGGCCGGCACTGAAGCTTTCTTT.